This entry concerns a single T cell receptor beta chain. The data derive from a study of shared clonotypes between healthy human individuals. Libraries were prepared by immunoSEQ multiplex PCR; TCRdb keeps only in-frame clonotypes and omits some of them. Of 2.3 million or so clones detected, just over 90% appear once; the ten largest clones hold 0.39%. The V gene's germline CDR1 is SQVTM and CDR2 ANQGSEA. Trimming stripped 4 bases from V and 5 bases from J, with 15 bases between. The CDR3 has 13 residues. The sequencing input was naive CD4+ T cells from PBMCs. This sample's subset: CD45RA+ positively selected. This sequence originates from a man in his late teens or twenties in good health. Some clones in this sample may be carry-over from other donors' samples. The rearrangement links TRBV29-1 to TRBJ2-7; tentative D call: TRBD2 (5 bases). CDR3 sequence reads: CSVAQRPRDEQYF. The CDR3 DNA reads as TGCAGCGTTGCCCAGCGGCCACGGGACGAGCAGTACTTC.